This T cell receptor (beta chain) was recovered during a study of long-term antiretroviral therapy in people with HIV. Notes on the study in general: Versus controls, repertoires in people with HIV had narrower CDR3 length ranges.

On this clone: Its antigen is unidentified.

Survey-level resolution applied to immunoSEQ assay v3.0. Sequencing was intended to reach roughly 35,000-50,000 T-cell genomes per sample. Only in-frame clones appear in the TCRdb table, and some are missing; sequencing was by immunoSEQ multiplex PCR. Here the sample spans about 34,000 clones, 70% to 90% being singletons. This CDR3 has 15 amino acids. From germline, CDR1 is LNHDA and CDR2 SQIVND (reference sequence). V lost 5 bases and J 4 bases, leaving 12 bases between the germline ends. The sequence was collected from a young man with HIV. The J gene is TRBJ1-6, the V gene TRBV19, with D unclear. The sample consisted of unsorted PBMCs, taken 1.1 years after starting antiretroviral therapy. CDR3 in DNA: TGTGCCAGTAGTTCCAGGAATCTTTATAATTCACCCCTCCACTTT. This encodes CASSSRNLYNSPLHF. The complete variable domain, with remaining parts taken from reference TRBV19 and TRBJ1-6, reads DGGITQSPKYLFRKEGQNVTLSCEQNLNHDAMYWYRQDPGQGLRLIYYSQIVNDFQKGDIAEGYSVSREKKESFPLTVTSAQKNPTAFYLCASSSRNLYNSPLHFGNGTRLTVT.